The TCR beta chain under discussion was sequenced for a study of cytomegalovirus exposure and HLA in healthy donors. The CDR3 is 11 residues long. Trimming left V 5 bases short and J 6 bases short, with 10 bases between. Germline-derived CDR1 and CDR2 are DFQATT and SNEGSKA (reference sequence). In the PCR, 60 Vbeta and 13 Jbeta primers were used. TCRdb's copy holds only in-frame clones and misses some; the assay was immunoSEQ multiplex PCR. The data contain 150,000 to 200,000 clones, 81% of them singletons. As concerns this clone: The antigen is undetermined.

Whole-study results and caveats: Presence/absence analyses rested on an assumption that sequencing depth was roughly uniform across donors.

Sample: PBMCs. This clonotype was obtained from a man younger than 30 in good health and CMV-seronegative. The chain couples TRBV20-1 to TRBJ1-2; no clear D. Here the CDR3 reads CSAYAPDGYTF. The DNA for the CDR3 is TGCAGTGCTTACGCCCCGGATGGCTACACCTTC.